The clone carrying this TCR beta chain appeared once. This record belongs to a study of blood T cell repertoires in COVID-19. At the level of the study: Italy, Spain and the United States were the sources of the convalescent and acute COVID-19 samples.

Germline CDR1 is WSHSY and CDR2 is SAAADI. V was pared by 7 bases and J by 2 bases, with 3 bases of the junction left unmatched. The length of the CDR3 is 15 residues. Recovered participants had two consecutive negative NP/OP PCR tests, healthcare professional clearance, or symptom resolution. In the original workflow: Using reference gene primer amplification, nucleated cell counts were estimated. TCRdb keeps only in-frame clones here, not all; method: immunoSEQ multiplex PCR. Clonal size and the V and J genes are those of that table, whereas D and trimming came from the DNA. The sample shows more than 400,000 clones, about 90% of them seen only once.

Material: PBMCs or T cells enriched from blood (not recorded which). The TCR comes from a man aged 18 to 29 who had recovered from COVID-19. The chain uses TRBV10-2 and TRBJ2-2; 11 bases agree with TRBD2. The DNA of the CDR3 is TGCGCCAGCACCCTAGCGGGGGGCAACACCGGGGAGCTGTTTTTT. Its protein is CASTLAGGNTGELFF.